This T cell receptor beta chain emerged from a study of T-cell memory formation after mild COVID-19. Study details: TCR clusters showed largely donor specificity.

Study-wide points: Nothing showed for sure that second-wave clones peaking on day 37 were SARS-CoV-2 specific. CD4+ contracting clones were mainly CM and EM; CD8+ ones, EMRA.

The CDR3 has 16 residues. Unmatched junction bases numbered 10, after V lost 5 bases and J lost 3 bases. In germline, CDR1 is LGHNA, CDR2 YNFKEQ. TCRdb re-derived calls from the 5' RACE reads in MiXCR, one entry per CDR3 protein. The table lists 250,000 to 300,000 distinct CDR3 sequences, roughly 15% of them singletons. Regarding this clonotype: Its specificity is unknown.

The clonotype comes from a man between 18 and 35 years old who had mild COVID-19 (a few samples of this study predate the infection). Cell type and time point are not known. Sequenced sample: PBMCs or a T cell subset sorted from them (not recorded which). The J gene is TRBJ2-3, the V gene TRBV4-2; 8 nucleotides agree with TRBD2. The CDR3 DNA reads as TGTGCCAGCAGCACCCTCCCCGGGGGGGCTACAGATACGCAGTATTTT. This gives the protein CASSTLPGGATDTQYF.